A selection of T cell receptor beta chains follows, all from one sample in a study of OX40 agonist ivuxolimab in advanced cancers. The table came from immunoSEQ multiplex PCR; TCRdb's copy has only in-frame clones and leaves some out. The data contain 65,000 to 75,000 clones, 89% of them seen just once; the ten biggest clones take up around 4.1%. The material was CD4+ or CD8+ T cells sorted from blood, obtained in a trial of the OX40 agonist ivuxolimab. The receptors come from an adult with an advanced solid tumor such as melanoma, head and neck, liver or kidney cancer. Both conserved end residues are part of each CDR3. Fields, in order: V gene, J gene, clone size, D gene, CDR3 DNA, CDR3 protein. The D gene is left open where the match is weak. The size of a clone is reported for some rows only, either as once, few or many, or as a class for expanded clones.

TRBV6-1	TRBJ1-3	-	-	TGTGCCAGCAGTGAATTTCCTTTACCCGGGACGATAGGAAACACCATATATTTT	CASSEFPLPGTIGNTIYF
TRBV5-1	TRBJ2-5	-	TRBD2	TGCGCCAGCAGCTTGGTTCTAGCGGGACAAGAGACCCAGTACTTC	CASSLVLAGQETQYF
TRBV5-1	TRBJ1-2	-	TRBD1	TGCGCCAGCAGCGCGACAGGGCAAGCTAACTATGGCTACACCTTC	CASSATGQANYGYTF
TRBV4-3	TRBJ2-3	-	-	TGCGCCAGCAGCCAGTTAAGAGCCGATACGCAGTATTTT	CASSQLRADTQYF
TRBV14	TRBJ2-3	-	-	TGTGCCAGCAGCCAACAGGGGACAGATACGCAGTATTTT	CASSQQGTDTQYF
TRBV30	TRBJ1-2	once	-	TGTGCCTGGAGTGGGTACGAGGATGGCTACACCTTC	CAWSGYEDGYTF
TRBV7-8	TRBJ1-5	-	-	TGTGCCAGCAGCTTGGACGGAGGGTCTAGCAATCAGCCCCAGCATTTT	CASSLDGGSSNQPQHF
TRBV11-3	TRBJ2-3	-	-	TGTGCCAGCAGCTCCCGGGGGACCGTGGGGGATACGCAGTATTTT	CASSSRGTVGDTQYF
TRBV29-1	TRBJ2-3	-	TRBD2	TGCAGCGTGCGGGAGACTACGGTAGATACGCAGTATTTT	CSVRETTVDTQYF
TRBV6-1	TRBJ1-1	-	-	TGTGCCAGCAGTGTCACTCGGGGGAACACTGAAGCTTTCTTT	CASSVTRGNTEAFF